The 25 T cell receptor beta chains presented below share a single source sample, sequenced in a study of cytomegalovirus exposure and HLA in healthy donors. 13 Jbeta primers and 60 Vbeta primers were used for the PCR. Some clones are missing from TCRdb's copy, which holds only in-frame ones; the method was immunoSEQ multiplex PCR. The table has 120,000 or so clones, approximately 83% seen once. The sequencing sample was made of PBMCs. All receptors come from a woman aged 40-49 years in good health and CMV-seropositive.

This sequence joins TRBV7-9 and TRBJ2-7; 9 bases fit TRBD1. Germline CDR1 SEHNR, CDR2 FQNEAQ (reference sequence). After removal of 6 bases from V and 1 base from J, the junction contained 4 bases not matched to a gene. The length of the CDR3 is 14 residues. CDR3 region: CASRQGAESYEQYF. CDR3 coding DNA: TGTGCCAGCAGACAGGGGGCTGAATCCTACGAGCAGTACTTC.

The V gene is TRBV2, the J gene TRBJ2-1, with D perhaps TRBD2 (5 bases). V shed 10 bases and J shed 6 bases, with 19 bases lying between them. CDR3 length: 14 residues. Germline V gene data show CDR1 as SNHLY and CDR2 as FYNNEI. The CDR3 DNA sequence: TGTGCCACCGGGTACTTCGGAGGAGTCAATGAGCAGTTCTTC. Translation: CATGYFGGVNEQFF.

The chain couples TRBV7-9 to TRBJ2-1, with D possibly matching TRBD1 (7 bases). The V and J ends lost 8 bases and 0 bases respectively, with 23 bases between them. CDR1 SEHNR and CDR2 FQNEAQ come from the germline V gene (reference sequence). The CDR3 is 18 residues long. CDR3 DNA: TGTGCCAGCGCTCATACGGGGGCAGGGGGACACTCCTACAATGAGCAGTTCTTC. Translating it yields CASAHTGAGGHSYNEQFF.

V is TRBV9 and J is TRBJ2-7; D may be TRBD2 (5 bases). This CDR3 comprises 13 residues. Germline CDR1 and CDR2: SGDLS and YYNGEE. The germline V and J ends were trimmed by 3 bases and 1 base, with 8 bases remaining between them. DNA of the CDR3: TGTGCCAGCAGCGGTGGGAGTTCCTACGAGCAGTACTTC. Protein product: CASSGGSSYEQYF. Drawing the rest from reference TRBV9 and TRBJ2-7, the complete variable domain is DSGVTQTPKHLITATGQRVTLRCSPRSGDLSVYWYQQSLDQGLQFLIQYYNGEERAKGNILERFSAQQFPDLHSELNLSSLELGDSALYFCASSGGSSYEQYFGPGTRLTVT.

The rearrangement joins TRBV5-5 to TRBJ2-7; weak D call: TRBD1 (5 bases). Germline V lookup: CDR1 SGHKS, CDR2 YYEKEE (reference sequence). Trimming took off 3 bases at V and 0 bases at J, with 13 bases between the two ends. This CDR3 is built from 15 residues. The DNA for the CDR3 is TGTGCCAGCAGCTCAGGGTCCTACCTCTCCTACGAGCAGTACTTC. This codes for CASSSGSYLSYEQYF.

This clone was detected only a few times. This sequence joins TRBV6-5 and TRBJ2-7, with 9 bases fitting TRBD1. This CDR3 contains 14 residues. Trimming at V came to 6 bases and at J to 4 bases, leaving 7 bases not matched to a gene. Germline V lookup: CDR1 MNHEY, CDR2 SVGAGI. The CDR3 loop reads CASSSGTGPYEQYF. In nucleotides, the CDR3 is TGTGCCAGCAGCTCCGGGACAGGGCCGTACGAGCAGTACTTC.

The rearrangement joins TRBV9 to TRBJ2-1, with 12 bases identical to TRBD2. V trimming: 0 bases; J trimming: 10 bases; junction bases outside the gene matches: 2. This CDR3 is built from 14 residues. Per the germline V gene, CDR1 is SGDLS and CDR2 is YYNGEE. This CDR3 is CASSVGLAGEEQFF. In DNA form, the CDR3 reads TGTGCCAGCAGCGTAGGACTAGCGGGAGAAGAGCAGTTCTTC.

This chain joins TRBV10-3 and TRBJ2-3, with a weak D call TRBD1 (5 bases). Germline V lookup: CDR1 ENHRY, CDR2 SYGVKD. V lost 6 bases and J lost 3, with 7 bases in between. The CDR3 runs 12 residues. CDR3 bases: TGTGCCATCAGGACAGAAACAGATACGCAGTATTTT. Translating it yields CAIRTETDTQYF.

V and J are TRBV7-9 and TRBJ2-7; a weak D match, TRBD1 (6 bases). The germline V gene has CDR1 SEHNR and CDR2 FQNEAQ (reference sequence). This CDR3 region has 17 residues. Trimming took off 2 bases at V and 2 bases at J, with 19 bases between the two ends. The CDR3 region is CASSLSEHRQAPYEQYF. The CDR3 DNA reads as TGTGCCAGCAGCTTATCCGAGCATCGACAGGCCCCCTACGAGCAGTACTTC.

V usage is TRBV7-9 and J usage is TRBJ1-3; D may be TRBD1 (6 bases). The CDR3 loop spans 13 amino acids. V lost 5 bases and J 4 bases, leaving 9 bases between the germline ends. CDR1 is SEHNR and CDR2 is FQNEAQ in the germline V gene (reference sequence). CDR3 loop: CASSQGPGNTIYF. The CDR3 nucleotides read TGTGCCAGCAGCCAGGGGCCCGGAAACACCATATATTTT.

The gene calls are TRBV2 and TRBJ1-1; 8 positions agree with TRBD1. Germline trimming cut 7 bases from V and 7 bases from J; bases unmatched to any gene: 11. Germline loops: CDR1 SNHLY, CDR2 FYNNEI. The CDR3 sequence is 14 residues long. CDR3 coding DNA: TGTGCCAGCACCGACTTATGGACAGGGAGTGAAGCTTTCTTT. Translating it yields CASTDLWTGSEAFF. The complete variable domain, with remaining parts taken from reference TRBV2 and TRBJ1-1, reads EPEVTQTPSHQVTQMGQEVILRCVPISNHLYFYWYRQILGQKVEFLVSFYNNEISEKSEIFDDQFSVERPDGSNFTLKIRSTKLEDSAMYFCASTDLWTGSEAFFGQGTRLTVV.

The V gene is TRBV5-4, the J gene TRBJ2-5; TRBD2 matches at 9 bases. The J call is uncertain, as TRBJ2-7 better fits the DNA end. Germline CDR1 reads SGHNT; CDR2 reads YYREEE (reference sequence). This CDR3 contains 16 residues. The CDR3 is CASSLKGLAGFYEQYF. CDR3 nucleotide sequence: TGTGCCAGCAGCTTGAAGGGGCTAGCGGGATTCTACGAGCAGTACTTC.

V is TRBV4-2 and J is TRBJ2-1, with 11 bases identical to TRBD2. CDR1 and CDR2 from the germline V gene are LGHNA and YNFKEQ. V dropped 2 bases and J dropped 6; count of bases not matched to a gene: 3. CDR3 length: 15 amino acids. The CDR3 reads CASSQTSGSLNEQFF. CDR3 sequence (DNA): TGTGCCAGCAGCCAAACTAGCGGGAGTCTCAATGAGCAGTTCTTC.

This chain connects TRBV28 to TRBJ2-7; 14 bases align to TRBD2. Germline V gene sequence: CDR1 MDHEN, CDR2 SYDVKM. The CDR3 is 18 residues long. V was pared by 4 bases and J by 1 base, with 9 bases of the junction left unmatched. The DNA of the CDR3 is TGTGCCAGCAGTTCAACGACTAGCGGGAGGGCCGTATCCTACGAGCAGTACTTC. Translation gives CASSSTTSGRAVSYEQYF. Full variable domain (outside the CDR3, taken from reference TRBV28 and TRBJ2-7): DVKVTQSSRYLVKRTGEKVFLECVQDMDHENMFWYRQDPGLGLRLIYFSYDVKMKEKGDIPEGYSVSREKKERFSLILESASTNQTSMYLCASSSTTSGRAVSYEQYFGPGTRLTVT.

V is TRBV6-1 and J is TRBJ2-7, with TRBD2 as a possible D gene (6 bases). The V end was cut by 4 bases, the J end by 11 bases, with 21 bases between. This CDR3 spans 14 amino acids. The germline CDR1 and CDR2 sequences are MNHNS and SASEGT. DNA of the CDR3: TGTGCCAGCAGTGCCGGAGGGGTAGCTTTGAAAGAGTACTTC. This codes for CASSAGGVALKEYF.

This rearrangement joins TRBV7-9 to TRBJ1-4; tentatively, D is TRBD1 (5 bases). The V gene lost 5 bases and the J gene lost 11 bases, with 15 bases spanning the gap. The V gene's germline CDR1 is SEHNR and CDR2 FQNEAQ (reference sequence). The CDR3 runs to 13 residues. CDR3 in amino acids: CASSHVRARKLFF. The CDR3 coding sequence is TGTGCCAGCAGCCATGTCAGGGCACGGAAACTGTTTTTT.

The V gene is TRBV7-2, the J gene TRBJ2-1; 7 nucleotides agree with TRBD2. This CDR3 region has 14 residues. Germline trimming cut 1 base from V and 6 bases from J; bases unmatched to any gene: 3. In germline, CDR1 is SGHTA, CDR2 FQGNSA. The CDR3 coding sequence is TGTGCCAGCAGCTTAGTTCTAGCGGCCAATGAGCAGTTCTTC. Its protein product is CASSLVLAANEQFF.

In its sample, this clone was seen a few times. The DNA of the CDR3 is TGTGCCAGCAGCCACCGGGACAGGGGTAATTCTGGGGCCAACGTCCTGACTTTC. This sequence encodes CASSHRDRGNSGANVLTF. This rearrangement joins TRBV4-2 to TRBJ2-6, with TRBD1 matching 10 bases. Unmatched junction bases numbered 6, after V lost 3 bases and J lost 1 base. Germline values: CDR1 LGHNA, CDR2 YNFKEQ. CDR3 length: 18 amino acids.

V gene TRBV2 combines with J gene TRBJ1-1; a possible D gene is TRBD1 (5 bases). Per germline, CDR1 SNHLY and CDR2 FYNNEI. This CDR3 spans 10 amino acids. Trimming removed 8 bases from V and 5 bases from J, with 6 bases in between. DNA of the CDR3: TGTGCCAGCGGGGGGACTGAAGCTTTCTTT. The encoded protein is CASGGTEAFF.

This clone was seen a handful of times. The CDR3 here is CATSLERVEDTQYF. The CDR3 DNA reads as TGTGCCACTAGCTTGGAGAGGGTTGAAGATACGCAGTATTTT. This rearrangement joins TRBV5-6 to TRBJ2-3; a weak D match, TRBD2 (5 bases). Germline-derived CDR1 and CDR2 are SGHDT and YYEEEE. This CDR3 is 14 amino acids long. V gave up 9 bases and J gave up 5 bases, with 19 bases separating them.

The rearrangement links TRBV9 to TRBJ2-1; TRBD2 matches 10 bases. The CDR3 sequence is 16 residues long. V was clipped by 3 bases and J by 5 bases; unmatched bases: 8. The germline V gene has CDR1 SGDLS and CDR2 YYNGEE. CDR3 sequence: CASSGQPSGSNNEQFF. The DNA of the CDR3 is TGTGCCAGCAGCGGCCAGCCTAGCGGGAGTAACAATGAGCAGTTCTTC.

The rearrangement links TRBV4-1 to TRBJ2-7; D is unclear. Germline lookup yields CDR1 MGHRA and CDR2 YSYEKL. The CDR3 has 13 residues. V was pared by 1 base and J by 3 bases, with 7 bases between. The CDR3: CASSQVGLYEQYF. CDR3 bases: TGCGCCAGCAGCCAAGTGGGCCTCTACGAGCAGTACTTC.

The chain couples TRBV30 to TRBJ1-5; D is unresolved. The CDR3 is made up of 13 amino acids. Germline V CDR1 and CDR2: GTSNPN, SVGIG (reference sequence). V shed 1 base and J shed 4 bases, with 8 bases lying between them. The CDR3 DNA is TGTGCCTGGAGTGACGGGAAGAATCAGCCCCAGCATTTT. Amino acid sequence: CAWSDGKNQPQHF.

As DNA, the CDR3 is TGTGCCAGTAGTAGGATGGGACAGGGGTATGCAACTAATGAAAAACTGTTTTTT. Its translation: CASSRMGQGYATNEKLFF. The chain is built from TRBV19 and TRBJ1-4, with 10 bases lining up with TRBD1. This CDR3 has 18 amino acids. Trimming at V came to 4 bases and at J to 0 bases, leaving 8 bases not matched to a gene. CDR1 is LNHDA, CDR2 SQIVND, per germline (reference sequence).

There are a few counts of this clone. The chain has TRBV29-1 and TRBJ1-3, with 7 bases aligning to TRBD1. From germline, CDR1 is SQVTM and CDR2 ANQGSEA. The CDR3 is 13 residues long. V gave up 6 bases and J gave up 2 bases; unmatched junction bases: 4. The CDR3 DNA reads as TGCAGCGTGAAGACAGGGCCTGGAAACACCATATATTTT. It yields the protein CSVKTGPGNTIYF. The whole variable domain, filled in from reference TRBV29-1 and TRBJ1-3, reads SAVISQKPSRDICQRGTSLTIQCQVDSQVTMMFWYRQQPGQSLTLIATANQGSEATYESGFVIDKFPISRPNLTFSTLTVSNMSPEDSSIYLCSVKTGPGNTIYFGEGSWLTVV.